The 25 T cell receptor beta chains below come from one sample, sequenced in a study of T cells in pancreatic ductal adenocarcinoma. Measured with immunoSEQ multiplex PCR; TCRdb has only the in-frame clones, and not every one. The data show more than 85,000 clones, about 95% seen once. The selected patients with pancreatic ductal adenocarcinoma had surgery but no neoadjuvant therapy. The sequencing sample was made of PBMCs. These receptors came from a human donor with pancreatic ductal adenocarcinoma.

The rearrangement uses TRBV19 and TRBJ2-1, with TRBD2 matching 7 bases. The V segment lost 5 bases and the J segment 3 bases; nucleotides outside the gene matches: 7. Germline assignment: CDR1 LNHDA and CDR2 SQIVND (reference sequence). The CDR3 spans 15 residues. The DNA of the CDR3 is TGTGCCAGTAGTCAGAGGGCGGGAGACTACAATGAGCAGTTCTTC. Protein product: CASSQRAGDYNEQFF.

This clone was recorded a few times. The V call is TRBV19, the J call TRBJ1-1; no definite D call. Trimming cost V 6 bases and J 0 bases, with 11 bases left between them. Germline CDR1 reads LNHDA; CDR2 reads SQIVND (reference sequence). This CDR3 is 14 amino acids long. DNA for the CDR3: TGTGCCAGTAGAAAGGCGGAAATGAACACTGAAGCTTTCTTT. Amino acids: CASRKAEMNTEAFF. Together with reference TRBV19 and TRBJ1-1, the CDR3 gives the full variable domain: DGGITQSPKYLFRKEGQNVTLSCEQNLNHDAMYWYRQDPGQGLRLIYYSQIVNDFQKGDIAEGYSVSREKKESFPLTVTSAQKNPTAFYLCASRKAEMNTEAFFGQGTRLTVV.

The V gene is TRBV4-3, the J gene TRBJ2-1; D may be TRBD2 (5 bases). V gave up 2 bases and J gave up 0 bases, with 14 bases separating them. Germline values: CDR1 LGHNA, CDR2 YSLEER. CDR3 length: 17 residues. CDR3 amino acids: CASSQFGSEYSYNEQFF. CDR3 nucleotides: TGCGCCAGCAGCCAATTCGGTAGCGAATACTCCTACAATGAGCAGTTCTTC.

V and J are TRBV18 and TRBJ2-3, with TRBD2 identical over 7 bases. The germline V gene has CDR1 KGHSH and CDR2 LQKENI. Trimming removed 5 bases from V and 0 bases from J; junction bases left unmatched: 5. CDR3 length: 15 amino acids. The CDR3 nucleotides read TGTGCCAGCTCAAAACTAGCGCCTAGCACAGATACGCAGTATTTT. Amino acids: CASSKLAPSTDTQYF.

This clone appeared once. The CDR3 loop reads CASSFSLVSGNTIYF. The CDR3 DNA follows: TGTGCCAGCAGTTTTTCTCTAGTCTCTGGAAACACCATATATTTT. The rearrangement joins TRBV28 to TRBJ1-3, with unresolved D. The CDR3 has 15 amino acids. Between the trimmed V and J ends, which lost 3 bases and 0 bases, there was a span of 9 bases. From germline, CDR1 is MDHEN and CDR2 SYDVKM.

For the CDR3, the DNA is TGCAGCGTTGAAGATAGAGGCAGTAGTATACCTAACTATGGCTACACCTTC. Protein: CSVEDRGSSIPNYGYTF. The chain couples TRBV29-1 to TRBJ1-2; D is ambiguous. The CDR3 is 17 residues long. The V end lost 0 bases, the J end lost 0 bases, and 17 bases lay between the germline ends. Germline V gene data show CDR1 as SQVTM and CDR2 as ANQGSEA. Complete variable domain (other parts from reference TRBV29-1 and TRBJ1-2): SAVISQKPSRDICQRGTSLTIQCQVDSQVTMMFWYRQQPGQSLTLIATANQGSEATYESGFVIDKFPISRPNLTFSTLTVSNMSPEDSSIYLCSVEDRGSSIPNYGYTFGSGTRLTVV.

This chain links TRBV30 with TRBJ1-4; maybe TRBD1 (6 bases). V was cut by 2 bases and J by 0 bases, with 7 bases left in between. Germline CDR1 is GTSNPN and CDR2 is SVGIG (reference sequence). The CDR3 consists of 14 residues. The CDR3 DNA reads as TGTGCCTGGAGTAGGACAGCAACTAATGAAAAACTGTTTTTT. This gives the protein CAWSRTATNEKLFF.

V usage is TRBV15 and J usage is TRBJ2-1; 8 bases line up with TRBD1. Germline V CDR1 and CDR2: LNHNV, YYDKDF (reference sequence). Germline trimming cut 8 bases from V and 2 bases from J; bases unmatched to any gene: 5. This CDR3 has 14 residues. This CDR3 reads CATGQGATYNEQFF. The CDR3 nucleotides are TGTGCCACCGGTCAGGGGGCTACCTACAATGAGCAGTTCTTC.

The CDR3 reads CASSRSQGDYEQYF. The DNA of the CDR3 is TGTGCCAGCAGTCGCTCTCAGGGGGACTACGAGCAGTACTTC. The V call is TRBV28, the J call TRBJ2-7, with 7 nucleotides matching TRBD1. The V segment lost 5 bases and the J segment 3 bases; nucleotides outside the gene matches: 7. The V gene's germline CDR1 is MDHEN and CDR2 SYDVKM. The CDR3 covers 14 residues. The complete variable domain, with remaining parts taken from reference TRBV28 and TRBJ2-7, reads DVKVTQSSRYLVKRTGEKVFLECVQDMDHENMFWYRQDPGLGLRLIYFSYDVKMKEKGDIPEGYSVSREKKERFSLILESASTNQTSMYLCASSRSQGDYEQYFGPGTRLTVT.

The V gene is TRBV10-3, the J gene TRBJ2-1; TRBD1 matches 8 bases. The germline V gene encodes CDR1 ENHRY and CDR2 SYGVKD. V shed 4 bases, J shed 5 bases, and the junction held 4 bases outside the gene matches. The CDR3 totals 14 residues. Here the CDR3 reads CAISVGTGDNEQFF. Here the CDR3 DNA reads TGTGCCATCAGTGTGGGGACAGGAGACAATGAGCAGTTCTTC.

V gene TRBV9 combines with J gene TRBJ2-3; 12 nucleotides line up with TRBD1. J lost 0 bases, V lost 2 bases, and 16 bases had no gene match. The CDR3 has 21 residues. Germline lookup yields CDR1 SGDLS and CDR2 YYNGEE. The CDR3 protein is CASSVRGTGGDSLSSTDTQYF. The CDR3 nucleotides are TGTGCCAGCAGCGTGAGAGGGACAGGGGGCGATAGCCTTTCTAGCACAGATACGCAGTATTTT. Supplemented by reference TRBV9 and TRBJ2-3, the full variable domain reads DSGVTQTPKHLITATGQRVTLRCSPRSGDLSVYWYQQSLDQGLQFLIQYYNGEERAKGNILERFSAQQFPDLHSELNLSSLELGDSALYFCASSVRGTGGDSLSSTDTQYFGPGTRLTVL.

The rearrangement joins TRBV7-2 to TRBJ2-7; 7 bases match TRBD2. V was pared by 1 base and J by 4 bases, with 7 bases of the junction left unmatched. The CDR3 consists of 15 residues. Looked up from germline, CDR1 is SGHTA and CDR2 is FQGNSA. CDR3 DNA sequence: TGTGCCAGCAGCTTAGGAGGCGGGAGTGCATACGAGCAGTACTTC. It translates to CASSLGGGSAYEQYF.

The genes are TRBV10-3 and TRBJ2-2, with D unresolved. CDR1 is ENHRY, CDR2 SYGVKD, per germline. The CDR3 is 15 amino acids. V was clipped by 1 base and J by 4 bases, with 10 bases between them. This CDR3 reads CAISEFSGSTGELFF. The CDR3 DNA sequence: TGTGCCATCAGTGAGTTTTCGGGTTCCACCGGGGAGCTGTTTTTT.

CDR3 sequence reads: CASSQDLAGRYEQYF. The CDR3 nucleotides are TGTGCCAGCAGCCAAGACCTAGCGGGAAGATACGAGCAGTACTTC. The chain uses TRBV4-2 and TRBJ2-7; TRBD2 aligns across 9 bases. Germline V gives CDR1 LGHNA, CDR2 YNFKEQ. The CDR3 has 15 amino acids. V gave up 0 bases and J gave up 4 bases; unmatched junction bases: 4.

The CDR3 spells CASSLGQGETQYF. CDR3 bases: TGCGCCAGCAGCTTGGGACAGGGAGAGACCCAGTACTTC. The chain joins TRBV5-1 to TRBJ2-5; 7 nucleotides match TRBD1. The germline V gene has CDR1 SGHRS and CDR2 YFSETQ. This CDR3 spans 13 amino acids. V was clipped by 0 bases and J by 4 bases; unmatched bases: 0. Based on the CDR3 plus reference TRBV5-1 and TRBJ2-5, the full variable domain is KAGVTQTPRYLIKTRGQQVTLSCSPISGHRSVSWYQQTPGQGLQFLFEYFSETQRNKGNFPGRFSGRQFSNSRSEMNVSTLELGDSALYLCASSLGQGETQYFGPGTRLLVL.

This sequence joins TRBV5-6 and TRBJ1-1; 8 bases line up with TRBD1. Germline V gene lookup returns CDR1 SGHDT and CDR2 YYEEEE. Trimming removed 4 bases from V and 0 bases from J; junction bases left unmatched: 11. The CDR3 spans 17 residues. The CDR3 DNA follows: TGTGCCAGCAGCCCCCTGGGCCCAGGGGGCGTGAACACTGAAGCTTTCTTT. It codes for CASSPLGPGGVNTEAFF.

The rearrangement uses TRBV4-2 and TRBJ1-3; D gene uncertain. The CDR3 is 13 amino acids. Germline V gene lookup returns CDR1 LGHNA and CDR2 YNFKEQ. With 1 base removed from V and 2 bases from J, the gap between germline ends came to 3 bases. This CDR3 reads CASSQATGNTIYF. CDR3 in DNA: TGTGCCAGCAGCCAAGCCACTGGAAACACCATATATTTT.

The chain carries TRBV18 and TRBJ2-5; D gene unclear. This CDR3 region has 14 residues. From germline, CDR1 is KGHSH and CDR2 LQKENI. V gave up 2 bases and J gave up 5 bases, with 12 bases separating them. The DNA of the CDR3 is TGTGCCAGCTCACCATTAAACTCCCGTGAGACCCAGTACTTC. It specifies CASSPLNSRETQYF.

This chain links TRBV6-1 with TRBJ1-5; 8 bases map to TRBD1. CDR3 size: 14 residues. Germline-derived CDR1 and CDR2 are MNHNS and SASEGT. With 7 bases clipped from V and 6 bases from J, the junction kept 8 bases outside the gene matches. The CDR3: CASNPTGGGQPQHF. In DNA, the CDR3 is TGTGCCAGCAACCCAACAGGGGGAGGTCAGCCCCAGCATTTT.

The chain joins TRBV7-2 to TRBJ2-7; TRBD1 agrees at 7 bases. From germline, CDR1 is SGHTA and CDR2 FQGNSA. The J segment lost 0 bases and the V segment lost 0 bases, leaving 5 bases of the junction unmatched. The CDR3 spans 16 residues. The CDR3 sequence: CASSLAGDSSSYEQYF. CDR3 nucleotides: TGTGCCAGCAGCTTAGCGGGGGACAGCAGCTCCTACGAGCAGTACTTC.

This chain uses TRBV6-5 with TRBJ2-5; 13 nucleotides agree with TRBD2. CDR1 and CDR2 from the germline V gene are MNHEY and SVGAGI. The junction had 6 bases not matched to a gene; V was cut back by 6 bases and J by 5 bases. The CDR3 has 15 residues. The CDR3: CASSRTSGRGETQYF. In nucleotides, the CDR3 is TGTGCCAGCAGCCGGACTAGCGGGAGAGGTGAGACCCAGTACTTC.

This rearrangement joins TRBV7-8 to TRBJ2-7; D unresolved. Per germline, CDR1 SGHVS and CDR2 FQNEAQ. CDR3 length: 13 residues. V was trimmed by 3 bases and J by 5 bases, leaving 11 bases between them. The CDR3 DNA sequence: TGTGCCAGCAGCTTCCCACGGGTCAACGAGCAGTACTTC. Its translation is CASSFPRVNEQYF.

V usage is TRBV27 and J usage is TRBJ2-3; TRBD2 agrees at 11 bases. Losses at the gene ends were 4 bases for V and 3 bases for J; bases not matched to a gene: 3. From germline, CDR1 is MNHEY and CDR2 SMNVEV (reference sequence). This CDR3 is built from 15 residues. DNA of the CDR3: TGTGCCAGCAGTTCGTGGACTAGCGGGACAGATACGCAGTATTTT. This translates into CASSSWTSGTDTQYF.

This chain uses TRBV7-2 with TRBJ2-7, with TRBD1 matching 8 bases. Trimming cost V 5 bases and J 3 bases; bases outside gene matches: 9. Looked up from germline, CDR1 is SGHTA and CDR2 is FQGNSA. The length of the CDR3 is 15 residues. The CDR3 DNA reads TGTGCCAGCAGCCTTAGAGGGACAGGTCTCTACGAGCAGTACTTC. Encoded protein: CASSLRGTGLYEQYF.

V usage is TRBV28 and J usage is TRBJ2-7; no definite D call. V gave up 4 bases and J gave up 4 bases, with 11 bases separating them. The CDR3 runs 13 residues. From germline, CDR1 is MDHEN and CDR2 SYDVKM. For the CDR3, the DNA is TGTGCCAGCAGTTCTCCCCCCTTATACGAGCAGTACTTC. It is translated as CASSSPPLYEQYF. The variable domain in full, with the rest retrieved from reference TRBV28 and TRBJ2-7, is DVKVTQSSRYLVKRTGEKVFLECVQDMDHENMFWYRQDPGLGLRLIYFSYDVKMKEKGDIPEGYSVSREKKERFSLILESASTNQTSMYLCASSSPPLYEQYFGPGTRLTVT.